This is a list of T cell receptor beta chains from one sample in a study of low-dose radiotherapy and immunotherapy resistance in tumors. TCRdb independently ran MiXCR on the reads; one entry per CDR3 protein. The profile shows more than 90,000 distinct CDR3 sequences, around 20% of them singletons. The sample consisted of PBMCs, taken after low-dose radiotherapy plus immunotherapy. These receptors were taken from a male donor with prostate cancer. Both conserved end residues are part of each CDR3. The D gene is left open where the match is weak. Only part of the rows carry a size: once, few, many, or a class if the clone is expanded.

J	D	size	V	DNA	CDR3
TRBJ2-5	TRBD2	NA	TRBV10-2	TGCGCCAGCAGTGCTGATAGCGGGGCAGGGACCCAGTACTTC	CASSADSGAGTQYF
TRBJ2-7	NA	many	TRBV4-1	TGCGCCAGCAGCCACAACACAGGGAGCTCTTACGAGCAGTACTTC	CASSHNTGSSYEQYF
TRBJ2-1	NA	many	TRBV19	TGTGCCAGTAGCGCCCACGGCAGCAATGAGCAGTTCTTC	CASSAHGSNEQFF
TRBJ2-7	TRBD1	many	TRBV29-1	TGCAGCGTTGTGGGGACAGGGGCCTACGAGCAGTACTTC	CSVVGTGAYEQYF
TRBJ2-5	NA	many	TRBV29-1	TGCAGCGCCCTGACAGAGGAGACCCAGTACTTC	CSALTEETQYF
TRBJ2-3	TRBD2	NA	TRBV4-3	TGCGCCAGCAGCCCGGGACTAGCGGGAGGCACCACAGATACGCAGTATTTT	CASSPGLAGGTTDTQYF
TRBJ2-5	NA	few	TRBV19	TGTGCCAGTACCCCTTCGACGGCACAAGAGACCCAGTACTTC	CASTPSTAQETQYF
TRBJ1-1	TRBD1	many	TRBV19	TGTGCCAGTAGTATAGATCTGTGGCAGGGGGCGACGGCTTTCTTT	CASSIDLWQGATAFF
TRBJ2-1	TRBD1	NA	TRBV25-1	TGTGCCAGCAGTGAGACAGGGGGCTCCTACAATGAGCAGTTCTTC	CASSETGGSYNEQFF
TRBJ1-3	NA	many	TRBV4-1	TGCGCCAGCAGCCAAGGAGGGGGTGGAAACACCATATATTTT	CASSQGGGGNTIYF
TRBJ1-6	NA	many	TRBV7-9	TGTGCCAGCAGCTTGGGAGGGGGGACTAATTCACCCCTCCACTTT	CASSLGGGTNSPLHF
TRBJ2-1	TRBD2	many	TRBV29-1	TGCAGCGCCCGGGAGGGGGGGGTTCAGCAGTTCTTC	CSAREGGVQQFF
TRBJ2-5	TRBD1	many	TRBV23-1	TGCGCCAGCAGTCCCGGACAGGGCCAAGAGACCCAGTACTTC	CASSPGQGQETQYF
TRBJ2-5	TRBD2	few	TRBV20-1	TGCAGTGCTAGGGGCGGGGGGCCGGGAGAGACCCAGTACTTC	CSARGGGPGETQYF
TRBJ1-3	NA	many	TRBV7-8	TGTGCCAGCAGCCAACAGTATTCAGGAAACACCATATATTTT	CASSQQYSGNTIYF
TRBJ1-1	NA	many	TRBV7-9	TGTGCCAGCAGCCCCCCAACGTTACAGGGTAAGGCGGCTTTCTTT	CASSPPTLQGKAAFF
TRBJ1-2	NA	NA	TRBV5-4	TGTGCCAGCAGCTTGGAGATGGGGATCAGCTATGGCTACACCTTC	CASSLEMGISYGYTF
TRBJ2-2	TRBD1	NA	TRBV28	TGTGCCAGCAAAACCTCCGGGACAGGGAACACCGGGGAGCTGTTTTTT	CASKTSGTGNTGELFF
TRBJ1-2	NA	many	TRBV5-6	TGTGCCAGCAGCTGGGCCACCGACCTCTATGGCTACACCTTC	CASSWATDLYGYTF
TRBJ2-1	TRBD2	few	TRBV27	TGTGCCAGCAGGAGGGACTACACCTACAATGAGCAGTTCTTC	CASRRDYTYNEQFF
TRBJ2-7	NA	many	TRBV5-1	TGCGCCAGCAGCTTCCAGGGAAGCTCCTACGAGCAGTACTTC	CASSFQGSSYEQYF
TRBJ1-5	TRBD1	many	TRBV27	TGTGCCAGCAGTTTATCGATGACAGGGGGGTTAAATCAGCCCCAGCATTTT	CASSLSMTGGLNQPQHF
TRBJ2-7	TRBD1	NA	TRBV2	TGTGCCAGCAGTTTCCGGGACAGGGGCCCCTACGAGCAGTACTTC	CASSFRDRGPYEQYF
TRBJ1-3	NA	many	TRBV6-2/TRBV6-3	TGTGCCAGCAGTGTGGACTGGAGCTCTGGAAACACCATATATTTT	CASSVDWSSGNTIYF
TRBJ2-3	NA	NA	TRBV12-5	TGTGCTAGTCTCAACACAGATACGCAGTATTTT	CASLNTDTQYF
TRBJ1-5	NA	NA	TRBV18	TGTGCCAGCTCACCCTCCTCAGGGAATCAGCCCCAGCATTTT	CASSPSSGNQPQHF
TRBJ2-5	NA	many	TRBV6-5	TGTGCCAGCAGTTTTGCCCCGGGGACCATCCAAGAGACCCAGTACTTC	CASSFAPGTIQETQYF
TRBJ1-5	NA	many	TRBV29-1	TGCAGCGTTGATTCTTGTGCAGGGCCGGGTCGTCGGCCCCAGCATTTT	CSVDSCAGPGRRPQHF
TRBJ2-5	NA	many	TRBV7-8	TGTGCCAGCAGCTTAAGTGGAGGAGTTGGGACCCAGTACTTC	CASSLSGGVGTQYF
TRBJ2-1	TRBD1	NA	TRBV4-1	TGCGCCAGCAGCCAACCAAAGGGACAGGGGGCCTACAATGAGCAGTTCTTC	CASSQPKGQGAYNEQFF
TRBJ2-7	NA	many	TRBV5-6	TGTGCCAGCAGCTTGGCACAGCCTTACGAGCAGTACTTC	CASSLAQPYEQYF
TRBJ2-5	NA	many	TRBV6-1	TGTGCCAGCAGTGAAGCTGTAGCAGAGACCCAGTACTTC	CASSEAVAETQYF
TRBJ2-5	TRBD2	NA	TRBV5-1	TGCGCCAGCAGCCCAGAGCCGGGACTAGCCGAGACCCAGTACTTC	CASSPEPGLAETQYF
TRBJ2-7	NA	many	TRBV4-2	TGTGCCAGCAGCAGGAGCTCCTACGAGCAGTACTTC	CASSRSSYEQYF
TRBJ2-2	TRBD2	many	TRBV5-1	TGCGCCAGCAACCTAGCGGGGGACACCGGGGAGCTGTTTTTT	CASNLAGDTGELFF
TRBJ2-5	NA	many	TRBV6-2/TRBV6-3	TGTGCCAGCTTAGGTGACGGGCGTCAAGAGACCCAGTACTTC	CASLGDGRQETQYF
TRBJ1-5	NA	NA	TRBV5-1	TGCGCCAGCAGCTTGGGTCTTGAAGATCAGCCCCAGCATTTT	CASSLGLEDQPQHF
TRBJ2-3	NA	many	TRBV11-2	TGTGCCAGCGGCCGGGGGCCCCGCGGAGATACGCAGTATTTT	CASGRGPRGDTQYF
TRBJ1-2	TRBD1	NA	TRBV27	TGTGCCAGCAGTTTCCATCGGACAGGGAACGGCTACACCTTC	CASSFHRTGNGYTF
TRBJ1-1	NA	NA	TRBV27	TGTGCCAGCACCAGAAGGGATAGCACTGAAGCTTTCTTT	CASTRRDSTEAFF
TRBJ2-3	NA	many	TRBV6-2/TRBV6-3	TGTGCCAGCGGGTTTTTGGTGGGGGCGAGTACGCAGTATTTT	CASGFLVGASTQYF
TRBJ1-2	TRBD1	many	TRBV6-2/TRBV6-3	TGTGCCAGCAGTTACGCAGGGGGCGTCTATGGCTACACCTTC	CASSYAGGVYGYTF
TRBJ2-7	NA	NA	TRBV18	TGTGCCAGCTCACCGACGACGGTACTATCCTACGAGCAGTACTTC	CASSPTTVLSYEQYF
TRBJ1-5	TRBD1	NA	TRBV5-6	TGTGCCAGCAGCTGGGGGACAGGCCGCAATCAGCCCCAGCATTTT	CASSWGTGRNQPQHF
TRBJ2-7	NA	NA	TRBV28	TGTGCCAGCAGTTCAACCTTCAGGGGAACCTACGAGCAGTACTTC	CASSSTFRGTYEQYF
TRBJ2-7	NA	many	TRBV9	TGTGCCAGCAGCGTAGACTGGGGAAGCTCCTACGAGCAGTACTTC	CASSVDWGSSYEQYF
TRBJ1-2	NA	many	TRBV6-1	TGTGCCAGCAGTGAAGCCGTATTCCAGCCTCACTTACCACCTAACTATGGCTACACCTTC	CASSEAVFQPHLPPNYGYTF
TRBJ2-7	NA	NA	TRBV2	TGTGCCAGCAGTGAGCTCTCCGGGCCCTCTAACGAGCAGTACTTC	CASSELSGPSNEQYF
TRBJ1-2	NA	many	TRBV6-1	TGTGCCAGCAACAGGGCCCCTAACTATGGCTACACCTTC	CASNRAPNYGYTF